What follows are 6 T cell receptor beta chains derived from one specimen sequenced in a study of blood T cell repertoires in COVID-19. Sequencing was performed with immunoSEQ multiplex PCR; in TCRdb, only in-frame clones are kept and a portion is missing. The table shows about 220,000 clones, with 85% occurring only once. Specimen: peripheral blood. The receptors come from a man over 45 who had recovered from COVID-19.

The chain links TRBV5-1 to TRBJ2-1, with 12 positions matching TRBD2. The germline CDR1 and CDR2 sequences are SGHRS and YFSETQ. The CDR3 has 15 residues. After removal of 4 bases from V and 8 bases from J, the junction contained 7 bases not matched to a gene. The CDR3 spells CASSLGLAGIDEQFF. Here the CDR3 DNA reads TGCGCCAGCAGCCTAGGACTAGCGGGAATCGATGAGCAGTTCTTC.

The V call is TRBV11-3, the J call TRBJ2-2; a weak D match, TRBD1 (5 bases). The CDR3 sequence is 15 residues long. Germline CDR1 and CDR2: SGHNT and YENEEA. V shed 2 bases and J shed 1 base, with 8 bases lying between them. The CDR3 DNA reads TGTGCCAGCAGCTTATCTAGGGGGAACACCGGGGAGCTGTTTTTT. Translation: CASSLSRGNTGELFF.

As for this clone: The identical CDR3 is also encoded by other nucleotide sequences in the sample. The V gene is TRBV7-9, the J gene TRBJ2-7; the match to TRBD1 covers 9 bases. V trimming: 5 bases; J trimming: 1 base; junction bases outside the gene matches: 6. CDR1 is SEHNR and CDR2 is FQNEAQ in the germline V gene (reference sequence). CDR3 length: 15 residues. The CDR3 region is CASSDPGQGSYEQYF. As DNA, the CDR3 is TGTGCCAGCAGCGACCCGGGACAGGGATCCTACGAGCAGTACTTC.

The chain is built from TRBV6-5 and TRBJ1-5; TRBD1 aligns across 10 bases. V was clipped by 5 bases and J by 4 bases; unmatched bases: 5. Germline V lookup: CDR1 MNHEY, CDR2 SVGAGI. The CDR3 length is 15 residues. CDR3 sequence reads: CASSRTGGENQPQHF. The DNA of the CDR3 is TGTGCCAGCAGTCGGACAGGGGGTGAAAATCAGCCCCAGCATTTT.

The chain employs TRBV6-4 and TRBJ2-7, with 7 bases that match TRBD1. From germline, CDR1 is MRHNA and CDR2 SNTAGT. This CDR3 is 12 amino acids long. The junction had 1 base not matched to a gene; V was cut back by 2 bases and J by 6 bases. CDR3 sequence (DNA): TGTGCCAGCAGTGACGCAGGGGGCGAGCAGTACTTC. Protein sequence: CASSDAGGEQYF.

This rearrangement joins TRBV5-1 to TRBJ1-5; D call uncertain. CDR3 length equals 15 residues. Trimming stripped 4 bases from V and 0 bases from J, with 11 bases between. The germline gives CDR1 SGHRS, CDR2 YFSETQ. In DNA form, the CDR3 reads TGCGCCAGCAGCACCAACGGGTATAGCAATCAGCCCCAGCATTTT. Residues: CASSTNGYSNQPQHF.